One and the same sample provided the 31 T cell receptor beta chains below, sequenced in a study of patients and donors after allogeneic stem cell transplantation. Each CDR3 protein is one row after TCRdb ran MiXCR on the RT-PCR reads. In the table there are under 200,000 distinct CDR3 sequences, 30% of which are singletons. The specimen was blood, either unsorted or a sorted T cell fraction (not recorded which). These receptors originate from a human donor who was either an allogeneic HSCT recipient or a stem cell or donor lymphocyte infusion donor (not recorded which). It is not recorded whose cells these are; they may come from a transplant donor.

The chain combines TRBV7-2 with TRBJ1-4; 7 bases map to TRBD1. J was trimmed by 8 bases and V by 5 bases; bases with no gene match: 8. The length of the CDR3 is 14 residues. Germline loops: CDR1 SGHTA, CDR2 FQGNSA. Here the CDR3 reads CASSQGGSWEKLFF. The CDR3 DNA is TGTGCCAGCAGCCAGGGGGGGTCCTGGGAAAAACTGTTTTTT. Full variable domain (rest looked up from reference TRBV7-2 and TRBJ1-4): GAGVSQSPSNKVTEKGKDVELRCDPISGHTALYWYRQSLGQGLEFLIYFQGNSAPDKSGLPSDRFSAERTGGSVSTLTIQRTQQEDSAVYLCASSQGGSWEKLFFGSGTQLSVL.

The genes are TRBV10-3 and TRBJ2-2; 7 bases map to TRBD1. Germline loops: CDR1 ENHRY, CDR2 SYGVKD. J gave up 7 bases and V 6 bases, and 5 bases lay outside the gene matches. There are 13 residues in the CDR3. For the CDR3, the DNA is TGTGCCATCAGCGGACAGGAAGGCGGGGAGCTGTTTTTT. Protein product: CAISGQEGGELFF.

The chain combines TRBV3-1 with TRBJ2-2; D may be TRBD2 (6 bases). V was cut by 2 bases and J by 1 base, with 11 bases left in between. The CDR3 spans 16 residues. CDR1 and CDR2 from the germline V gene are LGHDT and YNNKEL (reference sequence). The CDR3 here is CASSQSRDWNTGELFF. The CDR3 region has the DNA TGTGCCAGCAGCCAATCCCGGGACTGGAACACCGGGGAGCTGTTTTTT.

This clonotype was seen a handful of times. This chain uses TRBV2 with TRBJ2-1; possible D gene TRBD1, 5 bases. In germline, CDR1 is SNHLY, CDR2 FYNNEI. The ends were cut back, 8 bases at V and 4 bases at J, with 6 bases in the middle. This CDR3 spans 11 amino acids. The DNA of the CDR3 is TGTGCCAGCCGACAGTACAATGAGCAGTTCTTC. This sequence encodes CASRQYNEQFF.

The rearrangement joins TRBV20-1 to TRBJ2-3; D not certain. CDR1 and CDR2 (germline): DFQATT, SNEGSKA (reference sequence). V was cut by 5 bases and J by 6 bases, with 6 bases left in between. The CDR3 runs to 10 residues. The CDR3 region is CSAPLDTQYF. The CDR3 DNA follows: TGCAGTGCTCCTCTTGATACGCAGTATTTT.

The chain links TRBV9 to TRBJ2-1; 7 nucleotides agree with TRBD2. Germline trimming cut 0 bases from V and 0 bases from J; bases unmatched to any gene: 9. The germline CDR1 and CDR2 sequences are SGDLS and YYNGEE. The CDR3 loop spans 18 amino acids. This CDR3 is CASSVAPKGGSSYNEQFF. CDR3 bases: TGTGCCAGCAGCGTAGCCCCCAAGGGCGGGAGCTCCTACAATGAGCAGTTCTTC.

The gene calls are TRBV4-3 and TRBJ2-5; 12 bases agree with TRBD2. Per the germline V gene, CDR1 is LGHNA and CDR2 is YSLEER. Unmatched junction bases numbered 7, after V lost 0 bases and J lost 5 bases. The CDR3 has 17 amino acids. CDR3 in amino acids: CASSQETSGRIGETQYF. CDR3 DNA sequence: TGCGCCAGCAGCCAAGAGACTAGCGGGAGAATTGGTGAGACCCAGTACTTC.

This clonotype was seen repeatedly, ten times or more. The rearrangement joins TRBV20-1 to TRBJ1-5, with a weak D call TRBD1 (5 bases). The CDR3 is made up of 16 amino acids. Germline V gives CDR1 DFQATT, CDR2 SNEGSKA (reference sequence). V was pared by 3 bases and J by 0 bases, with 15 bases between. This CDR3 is CSASDSWGYSNQPQHF. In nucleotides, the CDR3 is TGCAGTGCTAGTGACTCATGGGGCTATAGCAATCAGCCCCAGCATTTT.

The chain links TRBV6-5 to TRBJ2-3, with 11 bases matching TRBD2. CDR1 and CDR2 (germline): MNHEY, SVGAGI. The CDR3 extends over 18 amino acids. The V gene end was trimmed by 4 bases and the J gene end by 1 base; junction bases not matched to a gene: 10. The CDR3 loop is CASSSVAGGPSGTDTQYF. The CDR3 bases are TGTGCCAGCAGTTCCGTAGCGGGAGGGCCCTCGGGCACAGATACGCAGTATTTT.

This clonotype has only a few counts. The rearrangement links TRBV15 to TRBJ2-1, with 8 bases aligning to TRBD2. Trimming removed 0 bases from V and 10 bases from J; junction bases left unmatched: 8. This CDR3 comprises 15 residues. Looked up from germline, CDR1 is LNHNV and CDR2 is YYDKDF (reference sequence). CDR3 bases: TGTGCCACCAGCAGAGATCCCGGGACTAGACGCGAGCAGTTCTTC. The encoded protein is CATSRDPGTRREQFF.

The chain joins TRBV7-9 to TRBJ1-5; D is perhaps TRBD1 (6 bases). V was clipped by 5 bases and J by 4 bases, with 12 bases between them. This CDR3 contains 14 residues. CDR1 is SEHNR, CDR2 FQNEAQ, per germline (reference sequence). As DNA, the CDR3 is TGTGCCAGCAGCCCGGGACACCCGAATCAGCCCCAGCATTTT. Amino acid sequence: CASSPGHPNQPQHF. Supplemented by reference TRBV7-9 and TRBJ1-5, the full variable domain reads DTGVSQNPRHKITKRGQNVTFRCDPISEHNRLYWYRQTLGQGPEFLTYFQNEAQLEKSRLLSDRFSAERPKGSFSTLEIQRTEQGDSAMYLCASSPGHPNQPQHFGDGTRLSIL.

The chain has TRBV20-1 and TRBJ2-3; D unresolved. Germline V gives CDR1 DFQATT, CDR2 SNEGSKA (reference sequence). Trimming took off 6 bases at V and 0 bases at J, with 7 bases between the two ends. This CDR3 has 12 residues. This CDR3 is CSATRSTDTQYF. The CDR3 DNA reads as TGCAGTGCCACGAGGAGCACAGATACGCAGTATTTT.

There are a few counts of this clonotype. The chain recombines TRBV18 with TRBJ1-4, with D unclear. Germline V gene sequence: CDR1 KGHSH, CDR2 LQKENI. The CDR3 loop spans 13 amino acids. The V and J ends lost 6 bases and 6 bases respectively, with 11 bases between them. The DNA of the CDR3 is TGTGCCAGCTCGGTTGGGCAGGATGAAAAACTGTTTTTT. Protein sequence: CASSVGQDEKLFF. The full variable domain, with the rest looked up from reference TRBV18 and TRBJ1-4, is NAGVMQNPRHLVRRRGQEARLRCSPMKGHSHVYWYRQLPEEGLKFMVYLQKENIIDESGMPKERFSAEFPKEGPSILRIQQVVRGDSAAYFCASSVGQDEKLFFGSGTQLSVL.

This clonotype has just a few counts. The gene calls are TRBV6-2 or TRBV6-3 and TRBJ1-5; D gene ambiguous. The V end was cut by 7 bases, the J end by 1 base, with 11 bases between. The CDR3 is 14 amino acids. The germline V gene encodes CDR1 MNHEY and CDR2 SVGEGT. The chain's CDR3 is CASTGPTSNQPQHF. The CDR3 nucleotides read TGTGCCAGCACCGGACCGACGAGCAATCAGCCCCAGCATTTT.

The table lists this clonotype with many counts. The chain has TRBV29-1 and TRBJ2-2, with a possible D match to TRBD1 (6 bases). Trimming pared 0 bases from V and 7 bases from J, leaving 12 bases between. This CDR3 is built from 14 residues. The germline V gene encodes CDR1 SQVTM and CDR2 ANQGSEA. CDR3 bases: TGCAGCGTTGAAGATCGACCAGGGGACGGGGAGCTGTTTTTT. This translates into CSVEDRPGDGELFF.

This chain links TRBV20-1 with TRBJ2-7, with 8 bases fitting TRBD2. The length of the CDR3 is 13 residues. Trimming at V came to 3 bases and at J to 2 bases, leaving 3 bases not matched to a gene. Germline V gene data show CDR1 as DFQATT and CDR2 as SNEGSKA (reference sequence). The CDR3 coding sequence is TGCAGTGCTAGGAAACTAGCGGCCTACGAGCAGTACTTC. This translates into CSARKLAAYEQYF.

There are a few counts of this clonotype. The CDR3, as DNA: TGCAGTGCTAGTGCGGGACCGATAGAACGTGAAAAACTGTTTTTT. It is translated as CSASAGPIEREKLFF. This rearrangement joins TRBV20-1 to TRBJ1-4, with a possible D match to TRBD1 (5 bases). Between the trimmed V and J ends, which lost 3 bases and 7 bases, there was a span of 18 bases. The CDR3 runs to 15 residues. From germline, CDR1 is DFQATT and CDR2 SNEGSKA (reference sequence).

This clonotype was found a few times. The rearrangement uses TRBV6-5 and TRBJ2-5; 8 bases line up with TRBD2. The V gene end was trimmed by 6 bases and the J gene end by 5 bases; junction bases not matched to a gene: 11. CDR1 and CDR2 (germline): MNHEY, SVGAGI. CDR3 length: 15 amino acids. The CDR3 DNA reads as TGTGCCAGCAGAACCGGGACTATAGCGGGGGAGACCCAGTACTTC. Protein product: CASRTGTIAGETQYF.

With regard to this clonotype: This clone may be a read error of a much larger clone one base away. CDR3 DNA: TGCGCCAGCAGCCAAGGAACAGGTTACAATCAGCCCCTGCATTTT. As protein: CASSQGTGYNQPLHF. This chain links TRBV4-1 with TRBJ1-5, with D perhaps TRBD1 (5 bases). This CDR3 region has 15 residues. Looked up from germline, CDR1 is MGHRA and CDR2 is YSYEKL.

CDR3 bases: TGCGCCAGCAGTGTCGGGGCATCTAACACTGAAGCTTTCTTT. Translation: CASSVGASNTEAFF. The chain employs TRBV5-1 and TRBJ1-1; a weak D match, TRBD1 (5 bases). Between the trimmed V and J ends, which lost 5 bases and 2 bases, there was a span of 13 bases. This CDR3 comprises 14 residues. CDR1 and CDR2 (germline): SGHRS, YFSETQ.

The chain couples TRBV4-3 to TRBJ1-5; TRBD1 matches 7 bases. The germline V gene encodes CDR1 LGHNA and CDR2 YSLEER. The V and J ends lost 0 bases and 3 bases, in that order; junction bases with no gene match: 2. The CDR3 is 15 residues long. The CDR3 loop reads CASSQERGLNQPQHF. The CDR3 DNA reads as TGCGCCAGCAGCCAAGAAAGGGGGCTCAATCAGCCCCAGCATTTT.

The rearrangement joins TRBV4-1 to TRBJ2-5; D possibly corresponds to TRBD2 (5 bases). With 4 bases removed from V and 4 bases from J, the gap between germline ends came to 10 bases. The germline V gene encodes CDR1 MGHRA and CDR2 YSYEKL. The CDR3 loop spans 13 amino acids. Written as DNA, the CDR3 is TGCGCCAGCAGCCGAGGACTGAGAGAGACCCAGTACTTC. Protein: CASSRGLRETQYF.

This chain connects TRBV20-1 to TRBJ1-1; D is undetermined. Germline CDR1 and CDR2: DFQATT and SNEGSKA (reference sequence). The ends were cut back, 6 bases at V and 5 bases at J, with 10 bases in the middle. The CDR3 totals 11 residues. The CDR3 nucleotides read TGCAGTGCGATCCCGGGAACTGAAGCTTTCTTT. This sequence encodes CSAIPGTEAFF.

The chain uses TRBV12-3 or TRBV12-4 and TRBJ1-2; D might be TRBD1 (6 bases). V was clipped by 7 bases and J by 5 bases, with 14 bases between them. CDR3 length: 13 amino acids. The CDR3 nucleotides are TGTGCCAGCACCGTAGGAGGGGGGTATGGCTACACCTTC. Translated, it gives CASTVGGGYGYTF.

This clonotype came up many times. Here the CDR3 DNA reads TGTGCCAGCAGCTTGGCTACAGGGGTGGATCAGCCCCAGCATTTT. Translation gives CASSLATGVDQPQHF. The J gene is TRBJ1-5, the V gene TRBV12-3 or TRBV12-4, with 7 bases that match TRBD1. The V segment lost 6 bases and the J segment 5 bases; nucleotides outside the gene matches: 10. CDR3 length: 15 residues.

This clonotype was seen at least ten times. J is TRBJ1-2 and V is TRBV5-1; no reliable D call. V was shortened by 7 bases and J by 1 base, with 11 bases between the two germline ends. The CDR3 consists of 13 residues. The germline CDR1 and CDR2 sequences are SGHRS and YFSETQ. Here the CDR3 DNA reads TGCGCCAGCTCCCCTGCGGGTAACTATGGCTACACCTTC. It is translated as CASSPAGNYGYTF. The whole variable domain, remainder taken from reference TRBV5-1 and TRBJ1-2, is KAGVTQTPRYLIKTRGQQVTLSCSPISGHRSVSWYQQTPGQGLQFLFEYFSETQRNKGNFPGRFSGRQFSNSRSEMNVSTLELGDSALYLCASSPAGNYGYTFGSGTRLTVV.

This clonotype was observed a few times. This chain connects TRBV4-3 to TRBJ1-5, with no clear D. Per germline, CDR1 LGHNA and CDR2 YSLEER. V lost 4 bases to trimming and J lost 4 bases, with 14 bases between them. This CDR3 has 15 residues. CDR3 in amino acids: CASSLLPPGNQPQHF. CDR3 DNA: TGCGCCAGCAGCCTCTTGCCCCCCGGGAATCAGCCCCAGCATTTT.

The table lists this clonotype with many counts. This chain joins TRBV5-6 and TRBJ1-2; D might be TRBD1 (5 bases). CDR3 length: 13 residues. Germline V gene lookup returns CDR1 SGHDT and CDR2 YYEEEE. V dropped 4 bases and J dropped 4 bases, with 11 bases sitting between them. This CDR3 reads CASSREGIYGYTF. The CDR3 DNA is TGTGCCAGCAGCAGGGAGGGGATCTATGGCTACACCTTC.

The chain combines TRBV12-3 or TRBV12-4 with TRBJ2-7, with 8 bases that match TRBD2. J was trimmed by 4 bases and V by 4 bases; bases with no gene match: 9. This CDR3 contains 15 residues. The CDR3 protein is CASSSQAGAEYEQYF. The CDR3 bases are TGTGCCAGCAGTTCTCAAGCGGGAGCTGAGTACGAGCAGTACTTC.

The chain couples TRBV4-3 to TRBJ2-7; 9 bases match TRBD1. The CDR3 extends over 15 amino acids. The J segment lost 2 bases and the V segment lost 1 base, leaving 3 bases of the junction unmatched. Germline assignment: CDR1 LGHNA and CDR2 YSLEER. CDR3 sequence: CASSQGRTGAYEQYF. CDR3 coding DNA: TGCGCCAGCAGCCAAGGGAGGACAGGGGCCTACGAGCAGTACTTC.

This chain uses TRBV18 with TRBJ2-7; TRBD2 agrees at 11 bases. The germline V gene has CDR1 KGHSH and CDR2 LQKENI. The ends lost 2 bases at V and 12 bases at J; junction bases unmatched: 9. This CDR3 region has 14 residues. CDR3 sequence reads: CASSPTSGSLAGYF. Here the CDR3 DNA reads TGTGCCAGCTCACCAACTAGCGGGAGCCTCGCGGGGTACTTC.